These T cell receptor beta chains were read from a single sample in a study of T cell repertoires in cytomegalovirus infection. In TCRdb, the reads were re-called with MiXCR into one record per CDR3 protein. This sample carries 250,000 to 300,000 distinct CDR3 sequences, about a quarter of them seen once, and the ten largest clones take about 15%. The specimen sequenced was PBMCs. These receptors all come from a human donor in good health (CMV status not recorded). Some clones in this sample may be carry-over from other donors' samples. Each CDR3 is given with its conserved first and last residue. The order of the fields is clone size, D gene, J gene, V gene, CDR3 length, CDR3 protein, CDR3 DNA. The D gene is left open where the match is weak. Not every row has a clone size; where given, it reads once, few, many or a size class.

few | . | TRBJ2-7 | TRBV7-9 | 14 | CASSPSSGQTEQYF | TGTGCCAGCAGCCCGTCCTCGGGGCAGACCGAGCAGTACTTC
. | TRBD1 | TRBJ1-2 | TRBV28 | 14 | CASSTGTGFYGYTF | TGTGCCAGCAGTACCGGGACAGGGTTCTATGGCTACACCTTC
. | TRBD2 | TRBJ2-1 | TRBV7-2 | 15 | CASSHRTSGYNEQFF | TGTGCCAGCAGCCATCGGACTAGCGGTTACAATGAGCAGTTCTTC
many | TRBD2 | TRBJ2-7 | TRBV12-3/TRBV12-4 | 13 | CASTSGRASEQYF | TGTGCCAGCACGAGCGGGAGGGCCTCCGAGCAGTACTTC
few | TRBD2 | TRBJ2-3 | TRBV12-3/TRBV12-4 | 17 | CASSSGTSGISADTQYF | TGTGCCAGCAGTTCCGGGACTAGCGGGATTAGCGCAGATACGCAGTATTTT
few | . | TRBJ2-3 | TRBV28 | 14 | CASSGGPTTDTQYF | TGTGCCAGCTCTGGGGGCCCCACCACAGATACGCAGTATTTT
many | . | TRBJ2-7 | TRBV7-2 | 13 | CASSLVGTYEQYF | TGTGCCAGCAGCTTAGTAGGGACCTACGAGCAGTACTTC
few | TRBD2 | TRBJ2-7 | TRBV20-1 | 14 | CSARRAGVSYEQYF | TGCAGTGCTAGGAGAGCGGGGGTCTCCTACGAGCAGTACTTC
. | . | TRBJ2-3 | TRBV7-2 | 14 | CASSLDVRTDTQYF | TGTGCCAGCAGCTTAGACGTGCGCACAGATACGCAGTATTTT
few | . | TRBJ2-5 | TRBV28 | 15 | CASSLVGRTEETQYF | TGTGCCAGCAGTTTAGTTGGGAGGACAGAAGAGACCCAGTACTTC
. | . | TRBJ1-1 | TRBV6-8 | 12 | CASSYPRGEAFF | TGTGCCAGCAGTTACCCCAGGGGTGAGGCTTTCTTT
many | TRBD1 | TRBJ1-1 | TRBV7-2 | 19 | CASSPRTGSDGLGNTEAFF | TGTGCCAGCAGCCCCCGGACAGGGTCGGATGGTTTGGGGAACACTGAAGCTTTCTTT